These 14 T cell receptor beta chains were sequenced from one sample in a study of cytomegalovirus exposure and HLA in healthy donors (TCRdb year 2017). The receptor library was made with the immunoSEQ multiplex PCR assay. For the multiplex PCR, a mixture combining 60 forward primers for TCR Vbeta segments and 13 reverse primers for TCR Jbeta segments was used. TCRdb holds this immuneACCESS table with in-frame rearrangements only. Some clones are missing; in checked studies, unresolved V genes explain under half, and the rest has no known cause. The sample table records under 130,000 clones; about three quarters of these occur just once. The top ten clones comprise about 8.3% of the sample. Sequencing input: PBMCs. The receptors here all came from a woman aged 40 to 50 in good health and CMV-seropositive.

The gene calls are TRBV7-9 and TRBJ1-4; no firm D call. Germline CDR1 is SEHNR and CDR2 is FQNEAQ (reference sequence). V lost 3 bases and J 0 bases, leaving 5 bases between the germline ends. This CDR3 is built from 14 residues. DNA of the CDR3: TGTGCCAGCAGCTTGACACCAACTAATGAAAAACTGTTTTTT. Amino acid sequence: CASSLTPTNEKLFF.

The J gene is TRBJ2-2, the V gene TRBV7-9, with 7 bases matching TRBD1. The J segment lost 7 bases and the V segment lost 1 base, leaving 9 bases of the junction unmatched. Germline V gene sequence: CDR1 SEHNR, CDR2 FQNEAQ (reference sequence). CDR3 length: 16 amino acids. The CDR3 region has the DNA TGTGCCAGCAGCTTAGGACGAGTACAGGGGATCGGGGAGCTGTTTTTT. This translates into CASSLGRVQGIGELFF.

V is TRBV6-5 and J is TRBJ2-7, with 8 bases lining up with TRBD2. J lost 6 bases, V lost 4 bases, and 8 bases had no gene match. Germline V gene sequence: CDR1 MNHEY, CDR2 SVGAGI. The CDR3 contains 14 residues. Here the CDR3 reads CASSSPGAGGEQYF. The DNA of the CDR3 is TGTGCCAGCAGTTCCCCAGGGGCGGGGGGCGAGCAGTACTTC.

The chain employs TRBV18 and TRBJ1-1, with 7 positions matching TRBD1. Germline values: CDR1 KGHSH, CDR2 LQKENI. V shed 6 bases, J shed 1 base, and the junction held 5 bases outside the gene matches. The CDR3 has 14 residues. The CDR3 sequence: CASSLGQENTEAFF. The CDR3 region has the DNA TGTGCCAGCTCCCTCGGACAGGAGAACACTGAAGCTTTCTTT.

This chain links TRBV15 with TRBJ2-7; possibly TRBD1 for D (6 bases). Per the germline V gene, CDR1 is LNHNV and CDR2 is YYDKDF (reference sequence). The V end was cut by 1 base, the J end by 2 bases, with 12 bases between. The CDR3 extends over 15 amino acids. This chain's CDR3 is CATSRARQATYEQYF. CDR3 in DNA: TGTGCCACCAGCAGAGCCCGACAGGCGACCTACGAGCAGTACTTC. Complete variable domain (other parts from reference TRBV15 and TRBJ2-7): DAMVIQNPRYQVTQFGKPVTLSCSQTLNHNVMYWYQQKSSQAPKLLFHYYDKDFNNEADTPDNFQSRRPNTSFCFLDIRSPGLGDTAMYLCATSRARQATYEQYFGPGTRLTVT.

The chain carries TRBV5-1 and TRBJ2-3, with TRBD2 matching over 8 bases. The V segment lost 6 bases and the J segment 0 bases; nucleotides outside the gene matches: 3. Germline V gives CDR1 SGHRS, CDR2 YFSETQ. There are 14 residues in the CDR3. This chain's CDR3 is CASNRGGSTDTQYF. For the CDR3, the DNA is TGCGCCAGCAATCGCGGGGGGAGCACAGATACGCAGTATTTT.

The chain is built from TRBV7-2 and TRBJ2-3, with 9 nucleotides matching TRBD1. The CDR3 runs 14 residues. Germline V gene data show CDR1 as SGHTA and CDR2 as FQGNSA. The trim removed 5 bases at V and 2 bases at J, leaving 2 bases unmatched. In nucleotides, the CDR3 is TGTGCCAGCAGCAGGGACAGGGTCACAGATACGCAGTATTTT. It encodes CASSRDRVTDTQYF.

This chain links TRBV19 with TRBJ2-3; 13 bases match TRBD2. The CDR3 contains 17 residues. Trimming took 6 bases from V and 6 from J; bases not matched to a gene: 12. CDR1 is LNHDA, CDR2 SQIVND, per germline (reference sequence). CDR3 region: CASSLGLAGAGMDTQYF. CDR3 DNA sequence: TGTGCCAGTAGCCTAGGACTAGCGGGAGCGGGAATGGATACGCAGTATTTT.

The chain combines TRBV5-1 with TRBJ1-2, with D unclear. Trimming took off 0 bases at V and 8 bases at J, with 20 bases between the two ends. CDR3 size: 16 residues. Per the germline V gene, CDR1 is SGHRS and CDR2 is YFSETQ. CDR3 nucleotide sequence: TGCGCCAGCAGCTTGGATTTAAAGGCGGGCCGCGGAGGCTACACCTTC. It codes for CASSLDLKAGRGGYTF.

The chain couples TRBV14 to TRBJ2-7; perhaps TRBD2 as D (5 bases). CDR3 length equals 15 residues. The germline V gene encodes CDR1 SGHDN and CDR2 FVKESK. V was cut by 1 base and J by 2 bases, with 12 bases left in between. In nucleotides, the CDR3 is TGTGCCAGCAGCCAAGCCTTCCTGGGAGCCTACGAGCAGTACTTC. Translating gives CASSQAFLGAYEQYF.

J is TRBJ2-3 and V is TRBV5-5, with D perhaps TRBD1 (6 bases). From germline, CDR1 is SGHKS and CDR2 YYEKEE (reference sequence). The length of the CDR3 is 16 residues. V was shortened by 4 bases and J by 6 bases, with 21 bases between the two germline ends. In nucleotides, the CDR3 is TGTGCCAGCAGCGGGGGCCCTGGCAGGGCACAGGATACGCAGTATTTT. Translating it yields CASSGGPGRAQDTQYF.

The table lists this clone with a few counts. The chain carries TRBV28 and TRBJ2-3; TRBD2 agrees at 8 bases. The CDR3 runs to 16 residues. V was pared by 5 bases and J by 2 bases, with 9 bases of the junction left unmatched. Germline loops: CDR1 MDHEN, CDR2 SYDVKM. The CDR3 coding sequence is TGTGCCAGCAGTAACCGCGGGAGGTGGGACACAGATACGCAGTATTTT. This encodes CASSNRGRWDTDTQYF. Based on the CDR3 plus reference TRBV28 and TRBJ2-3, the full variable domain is DVKVTQSSRYLVKRTGEKVFLECVQDMDHENMFWYRQDPGLGLRLIYFSYDVKMKEKGDIPEGYSVSREKKERFSLILESASTNQTSMYLCASSNRGRWDTDTQYFGPGTRLTVL.

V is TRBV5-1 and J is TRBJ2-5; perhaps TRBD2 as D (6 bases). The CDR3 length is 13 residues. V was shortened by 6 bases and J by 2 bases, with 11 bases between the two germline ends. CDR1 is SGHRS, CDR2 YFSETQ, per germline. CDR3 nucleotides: TGCGCCAGCATGGGACTCCTACAAGAGACCCAGTACTTC. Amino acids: CASMGLLQETQYF.

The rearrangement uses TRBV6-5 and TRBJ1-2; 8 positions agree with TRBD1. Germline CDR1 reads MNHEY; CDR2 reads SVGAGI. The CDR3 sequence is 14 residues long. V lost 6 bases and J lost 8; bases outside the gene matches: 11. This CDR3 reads CASSPIDRGGGYTF. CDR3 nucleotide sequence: TGTGCCAGCAGCCCCATCGACAGGGGAGGGGGCTACACCTTC.